This TCR beta chain derives from a study of shared clonotypes between healthy human individuals. Sequencing was performed with immunoSEQ multiplex PCR; in TCRdb, only in-frame clones are kept and a portion is missing. The top ten clones hold 0.32% of a sample with a few hundred thousand clones, 96% of them seen once. With regard to this clone: Different DNA sequences within this sample yield the same CDR3.

Trimming shortened V by 0 bases and J by 0 bases, and 3 bases separated the two germline ends. This CDR3 region has 13 residues. Germline lookup yields CDR1 GTSNPN and CDR2 SVGIG (reference sequence). V is TRBV30 and J is TRBJ1-3; no clear D. This receptor was obtained from a man aged 25-45 years in good health. Sample: memory CD8+ T cells sorted from blood. The subset: CD45RO+ cells pooled with CCR7-negative TemRA cells. CDR3 nucleotides: TGTGCCTGGAGTGTTCGCTCTGGAAACACCATATATTTT. Encoded protein: CAWSVRSGNTIYF.